The 13 T cell receptor beta chains presented below share a single source sample, sequenced in a study of blood T cell repertoires in COVID-19. Clones were sequenced by immunoSEQ multiplex PCR, and TCRdb holds only the in-frame ones, with some missing. The table lists 150,000 to 200,000 clones, around nine tenths of them singletons. The source material was peripheral blood. Receptors originate from a woman aged 65 to 85 with COVID-19, enrolled during active disease.

In nucleotides, the CDR3 is TGTGCCAGCAGCTCCAGGAACTATGGCTACACCTTC. Translated: CASSSRNYGYTF. The V gene is TRBV11-1, the J gene TRBJ1-2; D gene unclear. The CDR3 runs to 12 residues. Germline V gene sequence: CDR1 SGHAT, CDR2 FQDESV (reference sequence). The V and J ends lost 4 bases and 2 bases respectively, with 5 bases between them.

V usage is TRBV11-2 and J usage is TRBJ2-6; tentatively, D is TRBD2 (5 bases). Germline CDR1 and CDR2: SGHAT and FQNNGV. V was cut by 2 bases and J by 10 bases, with 6 bases left in between. This CDR3 contains 12 residues. CDR3 in amino acids: CASSLTRNVLTF. The CDR3 DNA follows: TGTGCCAGCAGCTTAACTAGGAACGTCCTGACTTTC.

The chain is built from TRBV19 and TRBJ1-6, with 7 positions matching TRBD1. V was clipped by 6 bases and J by 8 bases; unmatched bases: 7. Germline CDR1 and CDR2: LNHDA and SQIVND (reference sequence). CDR3 length: 14 amino acids. Here the CDR3 DNA reads TGTGCCAGTAGACTGACAGGGAGACATTCACCCCTCCACTTT. It specifies CASRLTGRHSPLHF.

The chain uses TRBV11-2 and TRBJ2-6, with 7 bases aligning to TRBD1. The CDR3 runs to 19 residues. Germline V gives CDR1 SGHAT, CDR2 FQNNGV. Losses at the gene ends were 5 bases for V and 3 bases for J; bases not matched to a gene: 16. The CDR3 DNA reads as TGTGCCAGCAGCCCAAAGGAGACAGGGAATCTATTTGGGGCCAACGTCCTGACTTTC. This encodes CASSPKETGNLFGANVLTF.

The V gene is TRBV10-1, the J gene TRBJ2-3; no reliable D call. Germline lookup yields CDR1 WNHNN and CDR2 SYGVQD (reference sequence). The CDR3 spans 16 residues. Deletions cut 1 base from V and 5 bases from J, with 16 bases between. The chain's CDR3 is CASSEYLGSAEDTQYF. CDR3 bases: TGCGCCAGCAGTGAGTATCTGGGCTCAGCTGAAGATACGCAGTATTTT.

This clone was found a few times. The chain employs TRBV6-6 and TRBJ1-5, with TRBD1 matching over 8 bases. With 5 bases clipped from V and 3 bases from J, the junction kept 6 bases outside the gene matches. The CDR3 is made up of 15 amino acids. Germline V gives CDR1 MNHNY, CDR2 SVGAGI (reference sequence). The DNA of the CDR3 is TGTGCCAGCAGTCAAACGACAGGGGTCAATCAGCCCCAGCATTTT. Translation gives CASSQTTGVNQPQHF.

The chain couples TRBV14 to TRBJ1-4, with D hard to call. Germline loops: CDR1 SGHDN, CDR2 FVKESK. This CDR3 is built from 13 residues. V was clipped by 4 bases and J by 7 bases, with 10 bases between them. The CDR3 region has the DNA TGTGCCAGCAGCCTACTGATGAGTGAAAAACTGTTTTTT. Its protein is CASSLLMSEKLFF.

This sequence joins TRBV11-2 and TRBJ1-4; TRBD1 aligns across 9 bases. The CDR3 loop spans 14 amino acids. With V trimmed by 5 bases and J by 8 bases, 6 bases remained unmatched. Looked up from germline, CDR1 is SGHAT and CDR2 is FQNNGV. The CDR3 DNA follows: TGTGCCAGCAGCCTAACAGGGGGCGGGGAAAAACTGTTTTTT. Protein: CASSLTGGGEKLFF.

In DNA form, the CDR3 reads TGTGCCAGCAGCGAACCCAGGGTTGGCGCTTTCTTT. It encodes CASSEPRVGAFF. The chain joins TRBV11-1 to TRBJ1-1, with D maybe TRBD1 (5 bases). The CDR3 loop spans 12 amino acids. The ends were cut back, 5 bases at V and 11 bases at J, with 15 bases in the middle. Germline V CDR1 and CDR2: SGHAT, FQDESV (reference sequence).

The chain links TRBV7-9 to TRBJ2-5; D call uncertain. The CDR3 loop spans 13 amino acids. Trimming shortened V by 3 bases and J by 5 bases, and 10 bases separated the two germline ends. Germline CDR1 reads SEHNR; CDR2 reads FQNEAQ (reference sequence). In DNA, the CDR3 is TGTGCCAGCAGCTTCTATAACGTTGAGACCCAGTACTTC. This codes for CASSFYNVETQYF.

This CDR3 is CASRMTVSNYGYTF. In DNA form, the CDR3 reads TGTGCCAGCAGAATGACTGTTAGTAACTATGGCTACACCTTC. The rearrangement links TRBV5-6 to TRBJ1-2; no clear D gene. Germline CDR1 reads SGHDT; CDR2 reads YYEEEE. Trimming took 5 bases from V and 1 from J, leaving 12 bases between them. This CDR3 has 14 residues.

The rearrangement joins TRBV28 to TRBJ2-1; 9 positions match TRBD2. The CDR3 has 17 residues. The germline V gene has CDR1 MDHEN and CDR2 SYDVKM. V lost 1 base, J lost 0 bases, and 4 bases stayed unmatched. The CDR3 region is CASSLSFSGSSYNEQFF. The CDR3 DNA is TGTGCCAGCAGTTTATCATTTAGCGGGAGCTCCTACAATGAGCAGTTCTTC.

The chain combines TRBV6-5 with TRBJ2-3; 9 bases align to TRBD2. With V trimmed by 6 bases and J by 6 bases, 4 bases remained unmatched. The CDR3 sequence is 13 residues long. Germline V gene data show CDR1 as MNHEY and CDR2 as SVGAGI. The CDR3 coding sequence is TGTGCCAGCAGGACCGGGACTAGCGATACGCAGTATTTT. Translating it yields CASRTGTSDTQYF.